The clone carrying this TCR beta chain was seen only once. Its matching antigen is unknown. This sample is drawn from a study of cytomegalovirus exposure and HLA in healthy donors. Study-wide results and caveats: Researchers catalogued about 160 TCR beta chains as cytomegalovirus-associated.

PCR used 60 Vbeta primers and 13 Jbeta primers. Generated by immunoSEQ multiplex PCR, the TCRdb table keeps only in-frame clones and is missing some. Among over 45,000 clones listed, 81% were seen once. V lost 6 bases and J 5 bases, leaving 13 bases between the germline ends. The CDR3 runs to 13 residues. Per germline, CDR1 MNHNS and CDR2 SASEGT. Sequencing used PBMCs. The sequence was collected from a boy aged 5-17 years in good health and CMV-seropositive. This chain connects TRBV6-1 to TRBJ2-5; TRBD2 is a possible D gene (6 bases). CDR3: CASSGTPRETQYF. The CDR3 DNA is TGTGCCAGCAGCGGGACTCCTCGGGAGACCCAGTACTTC.